What follows is one TCR beta chain and its context. Patients from Seattle were sampled longitudinally, starting during active infection. CDR1 and CDR2 from the germline V gene are LNHDA and SQIVND (reference sequence). This CDR3 spans 15 amino acids. Trimming removed 6 bases at V and 5 bases at J, with 16 bases between. The sample originates from a study of blood T cell repertoires in COVID-19. Looking at the study overall: The study drew acute and convalescent COVID-19 samples from the United States, Italy and Spain.

Some clones are missing from TCRdb's copy, which holds only in-frame ones; the method was immunoSEQ multiplex PCR. The sample holds 60,000 to 70,000 clones, approximately 84% seen once. The material sequenced was peripheral blood. This TCR derives from a man between 40 and 49 years old with COVID-19, enrolled during active disease. The chain recombines TRBV19 with TRBJ2-2; D might be TRBD2 (6 bases). This CDR3 reads CASSMGTLWTGELFF. The CDR3, as DNA: TGTGCCAGTAGCATGGGGACTCTCTGGACCGGGGAGCTGTTTTTT.